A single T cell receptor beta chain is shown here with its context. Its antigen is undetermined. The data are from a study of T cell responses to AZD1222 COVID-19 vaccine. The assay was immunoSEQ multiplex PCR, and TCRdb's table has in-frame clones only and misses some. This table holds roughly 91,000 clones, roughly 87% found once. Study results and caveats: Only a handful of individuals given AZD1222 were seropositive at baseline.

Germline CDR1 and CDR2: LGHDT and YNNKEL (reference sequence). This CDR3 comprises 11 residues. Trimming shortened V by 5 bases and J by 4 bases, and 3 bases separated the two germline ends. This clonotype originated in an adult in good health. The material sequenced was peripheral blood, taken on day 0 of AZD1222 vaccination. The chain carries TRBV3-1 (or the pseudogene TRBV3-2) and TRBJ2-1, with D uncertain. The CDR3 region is CASSTYNEQFF. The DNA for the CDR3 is TGTGCCAGCAGCACTTACAATGAGCAGTTCTTC.